This record looks at one T cell receptor beta chain sequence and its context. Its antigen is unknown. Sequencing used immunoSEQ multiplex PCR; TCRdb keeps in-frame clones, though not all of them. Here the sample spans 850,000 to 1,100,000 clones, approximately 80% being singletons. This sample was taken from a study of shared clonotypes between healthy human individuals. Study outcomes and limitations: As a rule, naive subsets had a larger estimated richness than memory subsets. In having few donors, the study represented limited genetic and exposure-history diversity.

The germline V gene has CDR1 SNHLY and CDR2 FYNNEI. The CDR3 consists of 14 residues. The V and J ends lost 6 bases and 2 bases respectively, with 10 bases between them. Every contributor of samples was a Caucasian grown-up residing in Nashville, Tennessee. The chain carries TRBV2 and TRBJ2-2; D remains unclear. The receptor was derived from a young man in good health. Some clones in this sample may be carry-over from other donors' samples. The sequenced sample consisted of memory CD4+ T cells from PBMCs. Subset described: CD45RA-negative fraction. The CDR3 here is CASRSNRNTGELFF. CDR3 DNA sequence: TGTGCCAGCAGGTCCAACCGAAACACCGGGGAGCTGTTTTTT.